This TCR beta chain was sequenced in a study of response to subunit inactivated influenza vaccine. Study results and limitations: Authors suggested each seasonal influenza vaccination recruits few new T cells.

Turning to this clonotype: Its antigen is unknown.

Using its own MiXCR run on the RT-PCR reads, TCRdb lists one record per CDR3 protein. This sample yields 200,000 to 300,000 distinct CDR3 sequences, of which approximately 12% are seen a single time; about 7.8% belongs to the top ten. With 5 bases removed from V and 4 bases from J, the gap between germline ends came to 12 bases. The CDR3 length is 13 residues. The TCR originated in a man aged 50 or older who received an inactivated influenza vaccine. V and J are TRBV12-3 or TRBV12-4 and TRBJ2-7; no reliable D call. The sequences come from non-naive T cells sorted from PBMCs, collected less than 15 days before vaccination. DNA of the CDR3: TGTGCCAGCAGTATAACGGGTGGTTACGAGCAGTACTTC. Translation: CASSITGGYEQYF.